Listed here is a single T cell receptor beta chain. This sample was included in a study of blood T cell repertoires in COVID-19. Study-level background: The study drew acute and convalescent COVID-19 samples from the United States, Italy and Spain.

In the authors' methods: It was from reference gene primer amplification that nucleated cell counts were estimated. Only in-frame clones appear in the TCRdb table, and some are missing; sequencing was by immunoSEQ multiplex PCR. V and J calls and clone size come straight from that table; D and trimming were deduced from the DNA. The sample lists 65,000 to 90,000 clones; 88% were seen once. Per the germline V gene, CDR1 is SGDLS and CDR2 is YYNGEE. This CDR3 has 17 residues. With V trimmed by 3 bases and J by 1 base, 11 bases remained unmatched. The chain carries TRBV9 and TRBJ2-3; 7 bases match TRBD1. This clonotype was obtained from an elderly woman with acute or convalescent COVID-19. Sequenced sample: peripheral blood. The CDR3 sequence: CASSAPSTGVGTDTQYF. The CDR3 nucleotides are TGTGCCAGCAGCGCACCCAGTACAGGGGTGGGCACAGATACGCAGTATTTT.